This TCR beta chain comes out of a study of T cells in Graves' hyperthyroidism and ophthalmopathy (dated by TCRdb to the late 2010s). Turning to the overall study: Peripheral blood was collected at initial diagnosis, before any treatment. Thyroid tissue and blood T-cell repertoires from about six Graves' hyperthyroidism patients were also compared in the study. After blood sampling, hyperthyroidism patients were treated with methimazole at a starting dose of 30 mg daily, and ophthalmopathy patients were treated with high-dose intravenous methylprednisolone. For training and testing, the roughly 97 patients in the discovery cohort were randomly divided in a 7:3 ratio. To identify distinguishing TCR V-J signatures, a discovery cohort of about a hundred patients was used, comprising 43 with Graves' ophthalmopathy and around 57 with stable Graves' hyperthyroidism. Prospective prediction of ophthalmopathy was tested in an independent validation cohort of fewer than 20 hyperthyroidism patients and 17 patients who later progressed to ophthalmopathy. TCR Vbeta CDR3 sequencing of approximately 140 peripheral blood samples (fewer than 45 ophthalmopathy, about 75 hyperthyroidism and roughly 17 progressor patients) is reported in the paper.

Stable Graves' hyperthyroidism was defined as no progression to ophthalmopathy during 18 months of follow-up. Hyperthyroidism patients were newly diagnosed, with disease duration under 2 months, and aged 18 to 65 years. Exclusion was applied to patients with uncontrolled infections, other autoimmune diseases, pregnancy or lactation. Clinical symptoms, serum thyroxine and TRAb, thyroid ultrasound, and orbital computed tomography formed the basis for the diagnoses. PBMCs were separated from roughly 10 ml of fresh peripheral blood using Ficoll-Paque density gradient centrifugation. Total RNA was extracted using Trizol reagent, and RNA quality was assessed on an Agilent 2100 Bioanalyzer. This clonotype was found many times. Its antigen is currently not known. No qualities accompany the bases; no much larger clone lies one base away. Broad study findings and their caveats: Ophthalmopathy was separated from stable hyperthyroidism by a 13 V-J signature model, with around 90% sensitivity and approximately 81% specificity obtained in cross-validation and 80%/75% obtained in testing. Sample size was not statistically predetermined, and investigators were not blinded to group allocation. Most expanded thyroid clonotypes (frequency above 0.001) were also found in blood, which suggests that blood repertoires may mirror thyroid immune responses. In validation, the model predicted progression to ophthalmopathy a median of roughly 6.1 months before onset, with roughly 70% sensitivity and roughly 77% specificity.

As encoded in the germline V gene, CDR1 is MNHNS while CDR2 is SASEGT. Trimming at the junction amounts to 3 bases on V and 0 bases on J, and the germline ends lie 15 bases apart. The CDR3 covers 16 residues, taking in both the cysteine and the phenylalanine. Only the CDR3 region is kept as DNA, spanning 48 bases read in frame from base 1. TCR beta CDR3 regions were amplified from RNA transcripts. The first round of RT-PCR for the TCR CDR3 was performed with the HTBI primer set and the Qiagen OneStep RT-PCR kit. Libraries were constructed in a second round of multiplex PCR, after which size selection and purification were performed. Paired-end sequencing of the libraries was performed with 100 bp reads on an Illumina HiSeq2000. In the original analysis: SOAPnuke was used to process the raw data, removing reads that contained adapters or uncalled bases, had a mean Phred below 15, or lacked an exact match to the constant primer or identifier. High-quality paired reads were merged using COPE v1.2.5, and each unique nucleotide sequence was defined as a clonotype. Clonotypes were aligned to IMGT TRBV, TRBD and TRBJ reference segments using MiTCR v1.1. The analysis included only V-J combinations with a frequency above 0.0001, which together covered about 99% of the repertoires. A TCS score was defined as the ratio between F50 (clonal expansion) and ExV (chaos), using BLOSUM62-based TCRdist between CDR3 peptides within each V-J. Welch's t-statistics and random forest reduced fewer than 600 V-J features to 10 to 15, which were used in a naive Bayes classifier (R e1071). Using fastp at Q25 and MiXCR, TCRdb reprocessed the public reads and kept productive beta chains. Every CDR3 protein is listed once, alongside the most common genes and DNA of its rows. The V and J calls and clone size are TCRdb's, not the authors'. Counted in this sample were about 510,000 distinct CDR3 sequences; approximately 14% of them appeared once. About 15% of the sample rests with the top ten.

The sequenced sample consisted of blood. This receptor was identified in a woman aged 40-49 years with Graves' hyperthyroidism. This chain is built from TRBV6-1 and TRBJ2-7; a confident D gene designation cannot be given. The CDR3 is CASSDEVRGSSYEQYF. The DNA reads as follows: TGTGCCAGCAGTGATGAAGTCCGCGGTAGCTCCTACGAGCAGTACTTC.